A selection of T cell receptor beta chains follows, all from one sample in a study of CD8 T cells in ankylosing spondylitis. TCRdb used MiXCR to reprocess the 5' RACE reads, holding one entry per CDR3 protein. The sample has roughly 97,000 distinct CDR3 sequences, almost 8.5% seen once. Sequencing was carried out using blood, either unsorted or a sorted T cell fraction (not recorded which). The receptors come from a male donor with ankylosing spondylitis or in good health (not recorded which). CDR3s include the opening cysteine and the closing phenylalanine or tryptophan. Fields, in order: CDR3 DNA, CDR3 protein, J gene, V gene, clone size, D gene. The D gene is left open where the match is weak. Not all rows give a size; the values are once, few, many and, for expanded clones, a class.

TGTGCCAGCCCGAGGGAGGGAGCGAAAGACCAAGAGACCCAGTACTTC CASPREGAKDQETQYF TRBJ2-5 TRBV6-1 many TRBD2
TGTGCCAGCTCATCGACGCATAACCAAAAGTCTGGAAACACCATATATTTT CASSSTHNQKSGNTIYF TRBJ1-3 TRBV18 many -
TGTGCCAGTAGTATAGTTTCGGGATCAATCTACGAGCAGTACTTC CASSIVSGSIYEQYF TRBJ2-7 TRBV19 many -
TGTGCCAGCAGCCAAGTCGGATCTCCTGAAGCTTTCTTT CASSQVGSPEAFF TRBJ1-1 TRBV4-2 - -
TGCAGTGCTAGAGTTGCGACTAGCGACAATGAGCAGTTCTTC CSARVATSDNEQFF TRBJ2-1 TRBV20-1 many TRBD2
TGTGCCAGCAGCTTAAGGCGGGGCCCCTACGAGCAGTACTTC CASSLRRGPYEQYF TRBJ2-7 TRBV7-3 many -
TGCGCCAGCAGCTTGGCTATTGGAGCTAACACTGAAGCTTTCTTT CASSLAIGANTEAFF TRBJ1-1 TRBV5-1 many -
TGTGCCATCAGTGAGGGACTAGCTTTCGGTGCAGATACGCAGTATTTT CAISEGLAFGADTQYF TRBJ2-3 TRBV10-3 - TRBD2
TGTGCCACCAGTGATCCCGGGGGGGCGGCAGATACGCAGTATTTT CATSDPGGAADTQYF TRBJ2-3 TRBV24-1 many TRBD2
TGCAGTGCTAGTTCGTTCCCAGCGAGCTACGAGCAGTACTTC CSASSFPASYEQYF TRBJ2-7 TRBV20-1 many -
TGTGCCAGCAGCTCGCGGACAGTTCCTGTGGCCCAGTACTTC CASSSRTVPVAQYF TRBJ2-5 TRBV5-6 many -
TGTGCCACTGGTTCCGGACCTCTCTTAGCCAAAAACATTCAGTACTTC CATGSGPLLAKNIQYF TRBJ2-4 TRBV7-8 many -
TGCAGCGTTGGGGGAAGCCGTAGGGCTCCCCACGAGCAGTACTTC CSVGGSRRAPHEQYF TRBJ2-7 TRBV29-1 many -
TGTGCTAGCAGGTGGGGTGGAGCTAACTATGGCTACACCTTC CASRWGGANYGYTF TRBJ1-2 TRBV7-7 - -
TGTGCCAGCAGCTTAGAATCCTGGATTATGAACACTGAAGCTTTCTTT CASSLESWIMNTEAFF TRBJ1-1 TRBV7-9 few -
TGTGCCAGCAGCCACAGTGGGGCTTGGGGCTACACCTTC CASSHSGAWGYTF TRBJ1-2 TRBV7-2 many -
TGCAGTGCTAGTTTCGGGGGCAATCAGCCCCAGCATTTT CSASFGGNQPQHF TRBJ1-5 TRBV20-1 many -
TGTGCCAGCAGTTACGGGGAACGGGAGAACACTGAAGCTTTCTTT CASSYGERENTEAFF TRBJ1-1 TRBV6-2/TRBV6-3 many -
TGTGCCAGCCGCCGGGCAACTAATGAAAAACTGTTTTTT CASRRATNEKLFF TRBJ1-4 TRBV2 - -
TGCAGTGTTACCGGACAGGGGGCTATTCAGCCCCAGCATTTT CSVTGQGAIQPQHF TRBJ1-5 TRBV20-1 many TRBD1
TGTGCCAGCAGCTTAGGGACTAGCGGGAGAGATACGCAGTATTTT CASSLGTSGRDTQYF TRBJ2-3 TRBV7-2 many TRBD2
TGCGCCAGCAGCAATCAGGGGGCCGGCACTGAAGCTTTCTTT CASSNQGAGTEAFF TRBJ1-1 TRBV5-1 many TRBD1
TGTGCCAGCAGCTTAGCGAGCGGAAGATTGGCCTACGAGCAGTACTTC CASSLASGRLAYEQYF TRBJ2-7 TRBV7-9 many -
TGCGCCAGCAGCTCGGACAGGGAGAGAGTAGTGACCCAGTACTTC CASSSDRERVVTQYF TRBJ2-5 TRBV5-1 many TRBD1
TGTGCCAGCTCACCAGGTGAATACAATGAGCAGTTCTTC CASSPGEYNEQFF TRBJ2-1 TRBV18 many -
TGTGCCAGCAGCCAAGGGCCTAGCGAAAATGAGCAGTTCTTC CASSQGPSENEQFF TRBJ2-1 TRBV4-2 many -
TGTGCCAGCTCACCGGTTGATCTTGGTCAAGGCGTTGAAGCTTTCTTT CASSPVDLGQGVEAFF TRBJ1-1 TRBV18 many -
TGCGCCAGCAGCTTAAGGCGGGAGGGCATCGGCACCGGGGAGCTGTTTTTT CASSLRREGIGTGELFF TRBJ2-2 TRBV5-1 many TRBD2
TGTGCCAGCAGCTCGAAGCCGGCCGGCGGGGAGCTGTTTTTT CASSSKPAGGELFF TRBJ2-2 TRBV11-3 - -
TGCAGTGCTAGCCGGGGGGCAGATCAGCCCCAGCATTTT CSASRGADQPQHF TRBJ1-5 TRBV20-1 many -
TGTGCCAGCAGTTCCTCCGGGACAGGGGGCTACGAGCAGTACTTC CASSSSGTGGYEQYF TRBJ2-7 TRBV7-2 many TRBD1
TGTGCCAGCAGTGCCGGGACTAGCGGGGGTTACGAGCAGTACTTC CASSAGTSGGYEQYF TRBJ2-7 TRBV6-1 once TRBD2
TGTGCCAGCAGTTCACGAACAGGATTCTATAATTCACCCCTCCACTTT CASSSRTGFYNSPLHF TRBJ1-6 TRBV12-3/TRBV12-4 many -
TGTGCCAGCAGCCCCCAAGGGGGGTTCACAACTAATGAAAAACTGTTTTTT CASSPQGGFTTNEKLFF TRBJ1-4 TRBV6-1 many -
TGTGCCAGCACGGGTGGAGGCCAAGAGACCCAGTACTTC CASTGGGQETQYF TRBJ2-5 TRBV11-2 many -
TGTGCCACCAGTGAACCGACAGGGGACGATGGCTACACCTTC CATSEPTGDDGYTF TRBJ1-2 TRBV24-1 many TRBD1
TGTGCCAGCAGCCCCCGCTTCCGGGACATTGCGGATACTAACTATGGCTACACCTTC CASSPRFRDIADTNYGYTF TRBJ1-2 TRBV7-8 few -
TGTGCCAGCAGATACCATGGTGGGTTCTCCTACAATGAGCAGTTCTTC CASRYHGGFSYNEQFF TRBJ2-1 TRBV12-3/TRBV12-4 many -
TGTGCCAGCAGCCGCAGCGGGAGCGCCCACGAGCAGTACTTC CASSRSGSAHEQYF TRBJ2-7 TRBV11-3 many TRBD2
TGTGCCAGCACCCTCGGGGAGGACTATGGCTACACCTTC CASTLGEDYGYTF TRBJ1-2 TRBV2 many -
TGTGCCAGTAGCCCCATTGGTCAGGGCCATGGCTACACCTTC CASSPIGQGHGYTF TRBJ1-2 TRBV19 many -
TGTGCCAGCGGGACCCACACCCGAGCCCGGGAGACCCAGTACTTC CASGTHTRARETQYF TRBJ2-5 TRBV2 - -
TGTGCCAGCAGCCCGCACCTCCTTGAAACTGAAGCTTTCTTT CASSPHLLETEAFF TRBJ1-1 TRBV9 many -
TGTGCCAGCAGCCCTCTAGCGGGAGGGGTTGGTACGCAGTATTTT CASSPLAGGVGTQYF TRBJ2-3 TRBV12-3/TRBV12-4 many TRBD2
TGTGCCGTCACACTTCTGGGGATGAGGGTTAGCTATGGCTACACCTTC CAVTLLGMRVSYGYTF TRBJ1-2 TRBV7-8 many -
TGTGCCAGCAGCTTAGTCCACACAGTCGCAGATACGCAGTATTTT CASSLVHTVADTQYF TRBJ2-3 TRBV7-3 many -
TGCAGCGTTCGGACACCTTCGGGGGGAAACACCATATATTTT CSVRTPSGGNTIYF TRBJ1-3 TRBV29-1 - -
TGCAGCGTTGCTACCAGCGGGAGTAGAGATACGCAGTATTTT CSVATSGSRDTQYF TRBJ2-3 TRBV29-1 many TRBD2
TGTGCCAGCGACGTCGGGCAGGGCGAAAAACTGTTTTTT CASDVGQGEKLFF TRBJ1-4 TRBV2 many -
TGCGCCAGCAGCCAAGATACCAGGGGGTACGAGCAGTACTTC CASSQDTRGYEQYF TRBJ2-7 TRBV4-3 many TRBD1
TGCGCCAGCAGTGATTCGGGGCGCTCCAAAAACATTCAGTACTTC CASSDSGRSKNIQYF TRBJ2-4 TRBV10-2 many -
TGCAGTGTCCACCGGGGATCAGATACGCAGTATTTT CSVHRGSDTQYF TRBJ2-3 TRBV20-1 many -
TGCGCCAGCAGCCAAGTCGACAGGGGAGGTCAGCCCCAGCATTTT CASSQVDRGGQPQHF TRBJ1-5 TRBV4-3 many TRBD1